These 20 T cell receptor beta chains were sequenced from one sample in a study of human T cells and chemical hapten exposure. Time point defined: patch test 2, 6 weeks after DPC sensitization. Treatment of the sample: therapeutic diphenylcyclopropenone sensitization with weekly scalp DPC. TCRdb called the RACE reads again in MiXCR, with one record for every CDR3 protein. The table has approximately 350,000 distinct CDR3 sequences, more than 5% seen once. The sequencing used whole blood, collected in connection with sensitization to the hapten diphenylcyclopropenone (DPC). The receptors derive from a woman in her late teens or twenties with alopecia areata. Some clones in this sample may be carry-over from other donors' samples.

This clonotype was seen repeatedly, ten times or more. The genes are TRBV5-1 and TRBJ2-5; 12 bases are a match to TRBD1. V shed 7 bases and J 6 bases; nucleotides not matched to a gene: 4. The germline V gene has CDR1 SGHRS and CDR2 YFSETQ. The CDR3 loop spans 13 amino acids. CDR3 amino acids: CASRDRGRKTQYF. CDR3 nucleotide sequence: TGCGCCAGCCGGGACAGGGGGCGAAAGACCCAGTACTTC.

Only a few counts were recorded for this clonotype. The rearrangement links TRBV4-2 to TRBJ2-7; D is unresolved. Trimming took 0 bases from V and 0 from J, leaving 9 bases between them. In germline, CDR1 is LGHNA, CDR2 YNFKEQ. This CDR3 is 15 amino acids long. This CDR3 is CASSQDRAYSYEQYF. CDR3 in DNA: TGTGCCAGCAGCCAAGATAGGGCCTACTCCTACGAGCAGTACTTC.

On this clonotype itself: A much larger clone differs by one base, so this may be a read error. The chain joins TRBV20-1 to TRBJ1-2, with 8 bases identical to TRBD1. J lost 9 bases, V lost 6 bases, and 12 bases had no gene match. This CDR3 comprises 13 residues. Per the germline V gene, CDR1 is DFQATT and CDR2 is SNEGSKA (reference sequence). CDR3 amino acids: CSAPKDRVDSYTF. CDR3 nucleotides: TGCAGTGCCCCTAAGGACAGGGTTGATAGCTACACCTTC.

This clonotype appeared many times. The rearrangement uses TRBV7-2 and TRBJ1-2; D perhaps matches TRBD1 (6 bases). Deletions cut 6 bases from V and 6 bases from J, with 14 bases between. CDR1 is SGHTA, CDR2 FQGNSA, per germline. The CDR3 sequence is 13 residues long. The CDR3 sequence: CASSSDRYDGYTF. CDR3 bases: TGTGCCAGCAGTTCGGACAGATATGATGGCTACACCTTC.

The CDR3, as DNA: TGTGCCAGCTCACCACCGGTCCCGTCCTACGAGCAGTACTTC. It specifies CASSPPVPSYEQYF. The chain uses TRBV18 and TRBJ2-7; no clear D gene. Trimming took 0 bases from V and 1 from J, leaving 7 bases between them. Germline V CDR1 and CDR2: KGHSH, LQKENI. The CDR3 runs 14 residues. The entire variable domain, with the rest obtained from reference TRBV18 and TRBJ2-7, is as follows: NAGVMQNPRHLVRRRGQEARLRCSPMKGHSHVYWYRQLPEEGLKFMVYLQKENIIDESGMPKERFSAEFPKEGPSILRIQQVVRGDSAAYFCASSPPVPSYEQYFGPGTRLTVT.

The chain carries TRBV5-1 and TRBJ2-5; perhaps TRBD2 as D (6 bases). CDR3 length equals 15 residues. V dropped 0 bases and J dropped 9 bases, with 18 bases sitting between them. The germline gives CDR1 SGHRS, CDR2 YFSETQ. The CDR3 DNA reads TGCGCCAGCAGCTTGGGGACACCGGGGGTCGGGGCCCAGTACTTC. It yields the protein CASSLGTPGVGAQYF. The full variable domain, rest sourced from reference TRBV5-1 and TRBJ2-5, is KAGVTQTPRYLIKTRGQQVTLSCSPISGHRSVSWYQQTPGQGLQFLFEYFSETQRNKGNFPGRFSGRQFSNSRSEMNVSTLELGDSALYLCASSLGTPGVGAQYFGPGTRLLVL.

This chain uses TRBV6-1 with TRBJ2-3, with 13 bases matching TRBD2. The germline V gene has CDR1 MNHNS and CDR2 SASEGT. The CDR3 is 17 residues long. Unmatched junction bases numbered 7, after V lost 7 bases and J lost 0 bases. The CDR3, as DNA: TGTGCCAGCACCCGACTAGCGGGGGGTACTAGCACAGATACGCAGTATTTT. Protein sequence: CASTRLAGGTSTDTQYF.

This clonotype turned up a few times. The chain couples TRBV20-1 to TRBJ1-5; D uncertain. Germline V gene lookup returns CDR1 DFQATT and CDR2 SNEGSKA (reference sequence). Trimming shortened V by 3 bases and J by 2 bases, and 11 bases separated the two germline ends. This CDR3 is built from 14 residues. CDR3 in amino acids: CSARGGEGNQPQHF. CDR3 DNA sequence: TGCAGTGCTAGGGGCGGGGAAGGCAATCAGCCCCAGCATTTT.

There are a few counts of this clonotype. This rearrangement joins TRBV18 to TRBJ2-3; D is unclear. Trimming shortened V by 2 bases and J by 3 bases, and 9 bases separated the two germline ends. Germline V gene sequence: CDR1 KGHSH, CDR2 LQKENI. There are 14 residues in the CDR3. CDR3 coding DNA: TGTGCCAGCTCACCATTAAGGATAACAGATACGCAGTATTTT. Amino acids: CASSPLRITDTQYF.

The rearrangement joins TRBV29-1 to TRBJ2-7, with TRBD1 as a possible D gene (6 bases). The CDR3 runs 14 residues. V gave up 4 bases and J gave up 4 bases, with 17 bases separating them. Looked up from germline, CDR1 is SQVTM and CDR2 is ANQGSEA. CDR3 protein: CSVARTADSYEQYF. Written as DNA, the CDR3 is TGCAGCGTTGCCCGGACAGCTGATTCATACGAGCAGTACTTC.

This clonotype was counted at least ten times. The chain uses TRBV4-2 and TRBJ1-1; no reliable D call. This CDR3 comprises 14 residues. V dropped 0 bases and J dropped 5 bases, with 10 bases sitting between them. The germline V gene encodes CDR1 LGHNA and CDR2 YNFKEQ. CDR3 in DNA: TGTGCCAGCAGCCAAGAAATCGGATTGACTGAAGCTTTCTTT. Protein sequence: CASSQEIGLTEAFF.

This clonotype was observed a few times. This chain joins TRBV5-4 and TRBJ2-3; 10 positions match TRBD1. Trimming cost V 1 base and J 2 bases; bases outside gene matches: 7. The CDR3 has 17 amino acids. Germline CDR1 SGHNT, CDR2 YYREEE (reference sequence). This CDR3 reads CASSLMTGGAVTDTQYF. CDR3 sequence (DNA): TGTGCCAGCAGCTTGATGACAGGGGGCGCGGTCACAGATACGCAGTATTTT.

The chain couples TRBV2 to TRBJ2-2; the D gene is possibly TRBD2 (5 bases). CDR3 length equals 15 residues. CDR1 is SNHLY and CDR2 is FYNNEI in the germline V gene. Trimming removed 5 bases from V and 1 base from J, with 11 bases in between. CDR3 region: CASSLVRENTGELFF. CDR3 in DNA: TGTGCCAGCAGTTTGGTACGGGAGAACACCGGGGAGCTGTTTTTT.

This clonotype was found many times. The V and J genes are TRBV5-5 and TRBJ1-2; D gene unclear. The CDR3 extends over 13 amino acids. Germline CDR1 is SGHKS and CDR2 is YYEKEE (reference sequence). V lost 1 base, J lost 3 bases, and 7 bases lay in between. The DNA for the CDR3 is TGTGCCAGCAGCTTGAGTCCGTACTATGGCTACACCTTC. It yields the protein CASSLSPYYGYTF.

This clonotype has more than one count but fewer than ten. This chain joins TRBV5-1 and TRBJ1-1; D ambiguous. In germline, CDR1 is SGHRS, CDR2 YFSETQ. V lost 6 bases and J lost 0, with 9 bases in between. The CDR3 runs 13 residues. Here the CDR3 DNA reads TGCGCCAGCACCTCGATCATGAACACTGAAGCTTTCTTT. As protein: CASTSIMNTEAFF.

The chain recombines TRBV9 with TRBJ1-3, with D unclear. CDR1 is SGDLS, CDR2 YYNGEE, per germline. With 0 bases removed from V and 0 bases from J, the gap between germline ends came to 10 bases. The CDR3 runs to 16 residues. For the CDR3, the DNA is TGTGCCAGCAGCGTAGGAGCAGCCAACTCTGGAAACACCATATATTTT. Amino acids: CASSVGAANSGNTIYF.

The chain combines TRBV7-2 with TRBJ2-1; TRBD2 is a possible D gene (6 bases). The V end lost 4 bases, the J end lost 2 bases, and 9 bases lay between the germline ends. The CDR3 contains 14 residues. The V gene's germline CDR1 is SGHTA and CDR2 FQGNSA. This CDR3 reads CASSSGTPYNEQFF. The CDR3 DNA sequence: TGTGCCAGCAGCTCAGGGACTCCCTACAATGAGCAGTTCTTC.

The CDR3 is CVTTGGAGGELFF. The CDR3 DNA reads TGTGTCACTACAGGGGGCGCGGGCGGGGAGCTGTTTTTT. The chain links TRBV6-5 to TRBJ2-2, with TRBD1 identical over 9 bases. Germline V gene lookup returns CDR1 MNHEY and CDR2 SVGAGI. CDR3 length equals 13 residues.

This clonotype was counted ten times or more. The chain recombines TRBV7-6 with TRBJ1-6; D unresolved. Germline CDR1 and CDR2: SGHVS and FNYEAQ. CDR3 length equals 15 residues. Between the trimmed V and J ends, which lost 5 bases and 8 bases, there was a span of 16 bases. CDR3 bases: TGTGCCAGCAGCCTAATAGCTGGGGAGCATTCACCCCTCCACTTT. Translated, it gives CASSLIAGEHSPLHF.

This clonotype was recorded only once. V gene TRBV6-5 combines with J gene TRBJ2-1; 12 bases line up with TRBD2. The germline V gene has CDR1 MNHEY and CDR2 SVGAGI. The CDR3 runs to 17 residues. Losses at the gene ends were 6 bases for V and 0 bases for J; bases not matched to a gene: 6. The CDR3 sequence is CASRDLAGGTSYNEQFF. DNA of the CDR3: TGTGCCAGCAGGGATCTAGCGGGGGGGACCTCCTACAATGAGCAGTTCTTC.